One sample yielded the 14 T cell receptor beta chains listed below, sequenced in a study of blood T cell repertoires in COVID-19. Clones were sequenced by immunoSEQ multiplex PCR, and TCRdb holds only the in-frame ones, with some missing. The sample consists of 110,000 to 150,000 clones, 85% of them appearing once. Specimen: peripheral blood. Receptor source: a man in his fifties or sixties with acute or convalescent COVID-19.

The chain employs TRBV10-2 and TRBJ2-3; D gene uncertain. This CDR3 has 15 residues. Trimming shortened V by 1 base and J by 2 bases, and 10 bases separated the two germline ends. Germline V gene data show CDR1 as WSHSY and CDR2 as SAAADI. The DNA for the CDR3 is TGCGCCAGCAGTGAGTATCGTCTATACACAGATACGCAGTATTTT. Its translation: CASSEYRLYTDTQYF.

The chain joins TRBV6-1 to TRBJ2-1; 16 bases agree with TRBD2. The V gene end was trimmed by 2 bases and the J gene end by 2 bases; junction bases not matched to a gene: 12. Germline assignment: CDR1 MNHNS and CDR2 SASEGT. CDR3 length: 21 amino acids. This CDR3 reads CASSESWGLAGGPGAYNEQFF. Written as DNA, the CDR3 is TGTGCCAGCAGTGAATCGTGGGGACTAGCGGGAGGGCCAGGGGCCTACAATGAGCAGTTCTTC.

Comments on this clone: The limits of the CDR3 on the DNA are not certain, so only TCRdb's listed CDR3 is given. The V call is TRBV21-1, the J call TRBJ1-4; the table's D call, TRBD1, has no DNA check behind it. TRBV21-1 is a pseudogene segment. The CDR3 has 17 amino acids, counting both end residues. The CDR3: CASSKVGKGARNEKLFF.

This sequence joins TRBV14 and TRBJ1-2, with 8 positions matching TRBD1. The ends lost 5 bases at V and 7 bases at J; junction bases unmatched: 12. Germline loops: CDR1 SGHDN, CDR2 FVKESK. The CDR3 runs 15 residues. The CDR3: CASSFRQGTISGYTF. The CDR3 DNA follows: TGTGCCAGCAGCTTTCGACAGGGGACTATTAGTGGCTACACCTTC.

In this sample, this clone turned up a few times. The CDR3 region is CASSPTSGRLRGENTGELFF. The CDR3 DNA follows: TGTGCCAGCAGCCCGACTAGCGGGAGGCTTCGCGGGGAAAACACCGGGGAGCTGTTTTTT. V is TRBV5-4 and J is TRBJ2-2, with TRBD2 matching over 13 bases. The CDR3 extends over 20 amino acids. V was pared by 4 bases and J by 2 bases, with 14 bases of the junction left unmatched. CDR1 SGHNT and CDR2 YYREEE come from the germline V gene (reference sequence).

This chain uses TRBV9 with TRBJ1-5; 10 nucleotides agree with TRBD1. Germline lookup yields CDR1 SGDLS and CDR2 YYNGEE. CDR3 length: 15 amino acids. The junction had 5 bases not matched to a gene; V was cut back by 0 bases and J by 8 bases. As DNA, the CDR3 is TGTGCCAGCAGCGTAGACCCCGGGACAGGGGAGCCCCAGCATTTT. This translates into CASSVDPGTGEPQHF. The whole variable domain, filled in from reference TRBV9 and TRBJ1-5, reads DSGVTQTPKHLITATGQRVTLRCSPRSGDLSVYWYQQSLDQGLQFLIQYYNGEERAKGNILERFSAQQFPDLHSELNLSSLELGDSALYFCASSVDPGTGEPQHFGDGTRLSIL.

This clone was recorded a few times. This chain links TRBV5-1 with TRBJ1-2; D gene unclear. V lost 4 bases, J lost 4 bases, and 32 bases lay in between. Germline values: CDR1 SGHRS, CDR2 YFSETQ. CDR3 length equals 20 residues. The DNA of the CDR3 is TGCGCCAGCAGCCTGTTCCCCCCCATTGACATTTCTTCTTCGATCTATGGCTACACCTTC. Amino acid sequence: CASSLFPPIDISSSIYGYTF. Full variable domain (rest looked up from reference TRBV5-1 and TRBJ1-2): KAGVTQTPRYLIKTRGQQVTLSCSPISGHRSVSWYQQTPGQGLQFLFEYFSETQRNKGNFPGRFSGRQFSNSRSEMNVSTLELGDSALYLCASSLFPPIDISSSIYGYTFGSGTRLTVV.

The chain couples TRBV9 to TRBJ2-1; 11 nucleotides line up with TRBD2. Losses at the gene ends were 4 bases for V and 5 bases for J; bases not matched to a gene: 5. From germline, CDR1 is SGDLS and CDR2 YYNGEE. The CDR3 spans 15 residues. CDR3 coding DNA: TGTGCCAGCAGCCCTGGGACTAGCGGAGACAATGAGCAGTTCTTC. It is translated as CASSPGTSGDNEQFF.

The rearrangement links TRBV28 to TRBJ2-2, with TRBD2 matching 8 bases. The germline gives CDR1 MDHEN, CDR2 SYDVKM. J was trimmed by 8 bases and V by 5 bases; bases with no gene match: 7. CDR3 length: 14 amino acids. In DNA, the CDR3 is TGTGCCAGCAGTCGCAGCGGGAGTCAGGGGGAGCTGTTTTTT. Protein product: CASSRSGSQGELFF.

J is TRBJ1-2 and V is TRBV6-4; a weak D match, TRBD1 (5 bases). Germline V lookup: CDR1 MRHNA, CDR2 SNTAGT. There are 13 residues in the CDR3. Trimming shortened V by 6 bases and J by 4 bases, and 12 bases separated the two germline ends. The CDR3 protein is CASSAWQGYGYTF. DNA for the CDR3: TGTGCCAGCAGCGCATGGCAGGGCTATGGCTACACCTTC.

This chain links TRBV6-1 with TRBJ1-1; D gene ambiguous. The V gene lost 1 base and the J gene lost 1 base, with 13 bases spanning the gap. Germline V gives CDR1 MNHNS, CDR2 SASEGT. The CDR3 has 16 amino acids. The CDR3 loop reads CASSEVPSAQNTEAFF. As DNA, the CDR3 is TGTGCCAGCAGTGAAGTCCCCTCCGCACAGAACACTGAAGCTTTCTTT.

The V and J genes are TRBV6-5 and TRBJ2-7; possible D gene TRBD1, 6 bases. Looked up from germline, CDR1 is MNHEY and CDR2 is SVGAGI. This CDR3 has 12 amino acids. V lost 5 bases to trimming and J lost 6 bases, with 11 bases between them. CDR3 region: CASSTGFGEQYF. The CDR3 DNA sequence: TGTGCCAGCAGTACAGGGTTCGGCGAGCAGTACTTC.

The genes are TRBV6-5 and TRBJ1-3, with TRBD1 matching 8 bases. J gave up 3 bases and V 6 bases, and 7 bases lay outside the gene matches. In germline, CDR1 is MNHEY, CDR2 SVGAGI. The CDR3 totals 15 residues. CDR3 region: CASSLDRGGGNTIYF. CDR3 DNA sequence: TGTGCCAGCAGCCTTGACAGGGGAGGTGGAAACACCATATATTTT.

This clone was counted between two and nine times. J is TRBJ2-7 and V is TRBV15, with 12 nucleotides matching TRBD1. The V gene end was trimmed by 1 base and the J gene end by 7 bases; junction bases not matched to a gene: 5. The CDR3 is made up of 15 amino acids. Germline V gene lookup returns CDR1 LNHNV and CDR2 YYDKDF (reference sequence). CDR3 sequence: CATSRGDRGREEQYF. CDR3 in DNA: TGTGCCACCAGCAGAGGGGACAGGGGGCGCGAAGAGCAGTACTTC.